This record covers a single T cell receptor (beta chain). CDR3 size: 16 residues. The germline V gene encodes CDR1 MNHEY and CDR2 SMNVEV (reference sequence). V shed 5 bases, J shed 3 bases, and the junction held 8 bases outside the gene matches. This specimen belongs to a study of OX40 agonist ivuxolimab in advanced cancers. The wider study: Six ivuxolimab dose levels, 0.01 to 10 mg/kg, were given intravenously every 2 weeks. More than 35% of patients had received prior checkpoint inhibitor therapy.

The data were produced by immunoSEQ multiplex PCR, yet TCRdb's version contains in-frame clones alone and is incomplete. The profile shows tens of thousands of clones, 65% to 75% of them singletons. The specimen comprised CD4+ or CD8+ T cells sorted from blood, sampled in a trial of the OX40 agonist ivuxolimab. The J gene is TRBJ2-7, the V gene TRBV27; 12 nucleotides line up with TRBD1. This sequence was found in an adult with an advanced solid tumor such as melanoma, head and neck, liver or kidney cancer. The CDR3 bases are TGTGCCAGCAGTCGAGGGGGGACAGGGGGCTTCTACGAGCAGTACTTC. Amino acid sequence: CASSRGGTGGFYEQYF.